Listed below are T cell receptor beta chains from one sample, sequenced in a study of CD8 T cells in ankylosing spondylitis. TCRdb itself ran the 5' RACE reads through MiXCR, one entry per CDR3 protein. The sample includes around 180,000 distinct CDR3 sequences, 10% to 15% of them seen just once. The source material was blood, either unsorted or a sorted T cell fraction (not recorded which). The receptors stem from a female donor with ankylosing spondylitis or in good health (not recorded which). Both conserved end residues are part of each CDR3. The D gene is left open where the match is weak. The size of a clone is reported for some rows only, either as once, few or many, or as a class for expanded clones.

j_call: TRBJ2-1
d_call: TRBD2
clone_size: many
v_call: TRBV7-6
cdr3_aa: CASSLAVGTSGNYNEQFF
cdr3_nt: TGTGCCAGCAGCTTAGCTGTCGGGACTAGCGGGAACTACAATGAGCAGTTCTTC

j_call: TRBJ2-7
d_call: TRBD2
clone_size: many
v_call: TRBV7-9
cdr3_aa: CASRPLAGGGKQYF
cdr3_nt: TGTGCCAGCAGACCACTAGCGGGAGGGGGTAAGCAGTACTTC

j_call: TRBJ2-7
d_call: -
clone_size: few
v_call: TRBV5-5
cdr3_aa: CASSSDLYSYEQYF
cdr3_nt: TGTGCCAGCAGCTCAGACTTGTACTCCTACGAGCAGTACTTC

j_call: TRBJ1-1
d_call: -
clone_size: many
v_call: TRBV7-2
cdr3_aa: CASSLYGANTEAFF
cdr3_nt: TGTGCCAGCAGCCTATATGGAGCGAACACTGAAGCTTTCTTT

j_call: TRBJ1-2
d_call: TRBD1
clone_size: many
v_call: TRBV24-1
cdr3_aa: CATSDPATGGYSGYTF
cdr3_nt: TGTGCCACCAGTGATCCCGCGACAGGGGGGTATTCAGGCTACACCTTC

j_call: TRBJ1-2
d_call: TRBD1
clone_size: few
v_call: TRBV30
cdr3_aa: CAFLGRDRDGYTF
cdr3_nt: TGTGCCTTTCTGGGAAGGGACAGAGATGGCTACACCTTC

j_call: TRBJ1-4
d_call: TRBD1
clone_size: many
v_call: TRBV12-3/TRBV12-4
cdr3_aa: CASSFEQGDQKLFF
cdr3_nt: TGTGCCAGCAGTTTTGAACAGGGGGACCAAAAACTGTTTTTT

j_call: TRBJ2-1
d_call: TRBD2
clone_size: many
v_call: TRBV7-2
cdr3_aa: CASSLAGTSGSYNEQFF
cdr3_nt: TGTGCCAGCAGCTTAGCGGGGACTAGCGGGAGCTACAATGAGCAGTTCTTC

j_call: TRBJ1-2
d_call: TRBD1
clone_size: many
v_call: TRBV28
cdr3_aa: CASSSWTGKDGYTF
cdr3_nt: TGTGCCAGCAGTTCTTGGACAGGGAAGGATGGCTACACCTTC

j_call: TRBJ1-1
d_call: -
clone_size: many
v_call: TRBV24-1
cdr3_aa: CATSDASGQGRPFF
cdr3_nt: TGTGCCACCAGTGATGCGTCCGGGCAGGGCCGACCTTTCTTT

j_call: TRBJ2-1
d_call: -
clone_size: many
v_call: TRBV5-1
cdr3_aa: CASRKGLDEQFF
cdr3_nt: TGCGCCAGCAGAAAAGGTCTGGATGAGCAGTTCTTC

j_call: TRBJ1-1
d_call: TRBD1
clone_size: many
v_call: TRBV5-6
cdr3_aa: CASSLGGRGTEAFF
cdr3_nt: TGTGCCAGCAGCTTGGGGGGCAGGGGGACTGAAGCTTTCTTT

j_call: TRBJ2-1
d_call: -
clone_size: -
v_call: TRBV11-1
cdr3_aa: CASSFRRSDKSSYNEQFF
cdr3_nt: TGTGCCAGCAGCTTTAGGAGGAGCGACAAAAGCTCCTACAATGAGCAGTTCTTC

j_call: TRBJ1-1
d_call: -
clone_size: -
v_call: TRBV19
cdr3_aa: CASSIRGEGTEAFF
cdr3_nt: TGTGCCAGTAGTATACGAGGTGAAGGCACTGAAGCTTTCTTT

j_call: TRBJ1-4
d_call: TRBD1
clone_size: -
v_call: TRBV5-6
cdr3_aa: CASVSRDRPEKGVFF
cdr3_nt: TGTGCCAGCGTATCCCGGGACAGACCTGAAAAAGGAGTGTTTTTT

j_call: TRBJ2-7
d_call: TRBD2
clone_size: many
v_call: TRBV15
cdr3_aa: CATSPRGDSYEQYF
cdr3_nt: TGTGCCACCAGCCCCCGGGGGGACTCCTACGAGCAGTACTTC

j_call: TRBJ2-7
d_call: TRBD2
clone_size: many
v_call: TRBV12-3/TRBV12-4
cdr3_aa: CASSPLAGAYEQYF
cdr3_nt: TGTGCCAGCAGCCCTCTAGCGGGGGCCTACGAGCAGTACTTC

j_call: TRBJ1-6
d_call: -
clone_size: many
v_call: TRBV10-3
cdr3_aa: CAISVTGGAKPLHF
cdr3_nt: TGTGCCATCAGTGTGACCGGGGGCGCGAAACCCCTCCACTTT

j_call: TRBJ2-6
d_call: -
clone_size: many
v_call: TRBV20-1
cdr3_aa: CSAKKNSGANVLTF
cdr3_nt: TGCAGTGCTAAAAAGAACTCTGGGGCCAACGTCCTGACTTTC

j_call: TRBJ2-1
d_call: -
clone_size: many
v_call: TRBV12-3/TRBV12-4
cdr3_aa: CASRPRRPNEQFF
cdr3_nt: TGTGCCAGCAGGCCCCGGAGGCCCAATGAGCAGTTCTTC

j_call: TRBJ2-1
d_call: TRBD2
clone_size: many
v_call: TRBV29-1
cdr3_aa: CSGETSDYNEQFF
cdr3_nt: TGCAGCGGTGAGACTAGCGACTACAATGAGCAGTTCTTC

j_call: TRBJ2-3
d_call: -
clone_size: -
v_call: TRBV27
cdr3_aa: CASSFVGADTQYF
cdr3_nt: TGTGCCAGCAGTTTTGTTGGTGCAGATACGCAGTATTTT

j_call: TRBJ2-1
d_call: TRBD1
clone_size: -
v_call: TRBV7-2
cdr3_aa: CASSPDRGSRNEQFF
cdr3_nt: TGTGCCAGCAGCCCAGACAGGGGATCCAGAAATGAGCAGTTCTTC

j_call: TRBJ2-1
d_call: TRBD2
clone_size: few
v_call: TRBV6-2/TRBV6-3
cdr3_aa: CASSLRDYPIYNEQFF
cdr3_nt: TGTGCCAGCAGTCTCAGGGACTACCCCATTTACAATGAGCAGTTCTTC

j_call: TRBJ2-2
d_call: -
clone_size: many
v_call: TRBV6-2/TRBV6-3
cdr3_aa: CASSYVWAGELFF
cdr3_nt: TGTGCCAGCAGTTACGTCTGGGCCGGGGAGCTGTTTTTT

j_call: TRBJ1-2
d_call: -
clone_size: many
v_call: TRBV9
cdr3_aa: CASSVDPNYGYTF
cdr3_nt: TGTGCCAGCAGCGTAGACCCGAACTATGGCTACACCTTC

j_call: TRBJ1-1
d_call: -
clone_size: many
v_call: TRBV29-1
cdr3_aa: CSVILDSSAVTEAFF
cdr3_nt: TGCAGCGTTATCCTTGACAGTTCGGCGGTAACTGAAGCTTTCTTT

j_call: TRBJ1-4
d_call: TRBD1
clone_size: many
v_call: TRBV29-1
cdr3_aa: CSVVSGGTEKLFF
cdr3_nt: TGCAGCGTTGTATCAGGGGGAACCGAAAAACTGTTTTTT

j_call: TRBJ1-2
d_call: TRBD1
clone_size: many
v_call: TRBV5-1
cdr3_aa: CASSSDRGNGYTF
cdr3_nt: TGCGCCAGCAGCTCGGACAGGGGGAATGGCTACACCTTC

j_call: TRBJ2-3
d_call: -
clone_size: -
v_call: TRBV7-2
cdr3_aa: CASSLWTSTDTQYF
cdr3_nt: TGTGCCAGCAGCTTATGGACTAGCACAGATACGCAGTATTTT

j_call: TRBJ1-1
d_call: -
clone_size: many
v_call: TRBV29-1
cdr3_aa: CSVVSQGNTEAFF
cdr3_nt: TGCAGCGTTGTGAGTCAGGGGAACACTGAAGCTTTCTTT

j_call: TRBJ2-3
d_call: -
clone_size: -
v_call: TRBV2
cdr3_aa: CASSEALRATQYF
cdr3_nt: TGTGCCAGCAGTGAAGCGCTTCGTGCTACGCAGTATTTT

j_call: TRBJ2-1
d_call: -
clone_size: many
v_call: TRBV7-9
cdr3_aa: CASSLPADNEQFF
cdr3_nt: TGTGCCAGCAGCTTACCGGCCGACAATGAGCAGTTCTTC

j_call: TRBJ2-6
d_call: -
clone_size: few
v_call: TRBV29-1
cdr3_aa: CSVSGGGSGANVLTF
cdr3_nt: TGCAGCGTCTCAGGGGGAGGTTCTGGGGCCAACGTCCTGACTTTC

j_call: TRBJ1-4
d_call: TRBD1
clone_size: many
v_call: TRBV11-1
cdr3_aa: CASSHRRTGTGGNEKLFF
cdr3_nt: TGTGCCAGCAGCCACCGAAGGACTGGGACAGGGGGGAATGAAAAACTGTTTTTT

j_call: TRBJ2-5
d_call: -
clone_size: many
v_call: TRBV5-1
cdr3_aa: CASSLAGSSETQYF
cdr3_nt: TGCGCCAGCAGCTTGGCCGGTAGTTCGGAGACCCAGTACTTC

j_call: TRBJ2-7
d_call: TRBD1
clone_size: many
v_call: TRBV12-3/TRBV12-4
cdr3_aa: CASSLRAQGYEQYF
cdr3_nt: TGTGCCAGCAGTTTAAGGGCACAGGGGTACGAGCAGTACTTC

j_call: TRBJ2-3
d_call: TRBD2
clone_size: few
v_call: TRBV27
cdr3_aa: CASSLWSSGGSTDTQYF
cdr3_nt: TGTGCCAGCAGTTTATGGTCTAGCGGGGGTAGCACAGATACGCAGTATTTT

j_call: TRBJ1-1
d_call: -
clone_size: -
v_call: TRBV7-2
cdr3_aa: CASSLNGATEAFF
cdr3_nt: TGTGCCAGCAGCTTAAACGGAGCTACTGAAGCTTTCTTT

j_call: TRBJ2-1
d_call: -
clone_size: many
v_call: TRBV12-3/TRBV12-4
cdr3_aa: CASSRAPGDEQFF
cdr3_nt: TGTGCCAGCAGCCGGGCCCCCGGGGATGAGCAGTTCTTC

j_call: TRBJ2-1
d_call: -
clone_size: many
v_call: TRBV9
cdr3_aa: CASSVASSYNEQFF
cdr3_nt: TGTGCCAGCAGCGTAGCCAGCTCCTACAATGAGCAGTTCTTC

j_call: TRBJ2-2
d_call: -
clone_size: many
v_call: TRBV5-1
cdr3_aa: CASSLSGGGELFF
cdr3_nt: TGCGCCAGCAGCTTGTCGGGCGGCGGGGAGCTGTTTTTT

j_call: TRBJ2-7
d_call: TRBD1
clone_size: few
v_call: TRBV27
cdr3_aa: CASSPGQGFHEQYF
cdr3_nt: TGTGCCAGCAGTCCGGGACAGGGGTTCCACGAGCAGTACTTC

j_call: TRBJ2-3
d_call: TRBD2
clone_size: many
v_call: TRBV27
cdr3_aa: CASRSTSGRWDTQYF
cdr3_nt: TGTGCCAGCAGAAGTACTAGCGGCCGATGGGATACGCAGTATTTT

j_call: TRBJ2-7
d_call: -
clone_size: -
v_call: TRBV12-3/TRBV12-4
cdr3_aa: CASSTAEKRYEQYF
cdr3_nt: TGTGCCAGCAGCACTGCGGAGAAGCGTTACGAGCAGTACTTC

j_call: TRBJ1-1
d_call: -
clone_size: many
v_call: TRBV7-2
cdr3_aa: CASSFAMREAFF
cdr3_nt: TGTGCCAGCAGTTTCGCTATGCGGGAAGCTTTCTTT

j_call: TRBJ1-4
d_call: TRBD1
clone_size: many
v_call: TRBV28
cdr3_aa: CASSLFKAGGTNEKLFF
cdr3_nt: TGTGCCAGCAGTTTATTCAAGGCAGGGGGTACTAATGAAAAACTGTTTTTT

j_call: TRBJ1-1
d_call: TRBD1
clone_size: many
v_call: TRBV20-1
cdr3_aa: CSAQGQGLRSTEAFF
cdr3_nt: TGCAGTGCTCAAGGACAGGGTCTTCGCAGCACTGAAGCTTTCTTT

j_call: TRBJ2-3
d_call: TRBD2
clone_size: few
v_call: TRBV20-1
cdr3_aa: CSATRDYYTDTQYF
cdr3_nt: TGCAGTGCGACCCGGGACTACTACACAGATACGCAGTATTTT

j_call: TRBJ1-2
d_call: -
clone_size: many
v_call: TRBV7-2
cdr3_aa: CASSPRLGYGYTF
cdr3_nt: TGTGCCAGCAGCCCCAGGTTGGGCTATGGCTACACCTTC

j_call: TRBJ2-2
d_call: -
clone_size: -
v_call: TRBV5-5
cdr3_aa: CASRPWAGENGELFF
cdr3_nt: TGTGCCAGCAGACCTTGGGCAGGGGAAAACGGGGAGCTGTTTTTT

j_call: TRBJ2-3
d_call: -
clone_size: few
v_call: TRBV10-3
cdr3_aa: CAISETLLTDTQYF
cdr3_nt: TGTGCCATCAGTGAGACTCTCCTCACAGATACGCAGTATTTT

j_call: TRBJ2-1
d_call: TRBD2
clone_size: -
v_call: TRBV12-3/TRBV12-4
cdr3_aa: CASCRGLRNEQFF
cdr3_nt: TGTGCCAGCTGTAGGGGACTACGCAATGAGCAGTTCTTC

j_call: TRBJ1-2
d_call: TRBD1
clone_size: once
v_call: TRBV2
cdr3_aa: CASPPGQGDGYTF
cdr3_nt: TGTGCCAGTCCTCCGGGACAGGGGGATGGCTACACCTTC